The 15 T cell receptor beta chains below were found in one sample sequenced in a study of cytomegalovirus exposure and HLA in healthy donors. The PCR ran on 60 Vbeta and 13 Jbeta primers. Here immunoSEQ multiplex PCR was the method, and the copy in TCRdb shows in-frame clones only, minus some. The sample consists of about 150,000 clones, 65% to 80% of them appearing once. The sample taken for sequencing was PBMCs. These receptors were obtained from a young man in good health and CMV-seronegative.

The CDR3 protein is CASSFWTSGGDFEQYF. The CDR3 DNA sequence: TGTGCCAGCAGTTTTTGGACTAGCGGGGGGGACTTCGAGCAGTACTTC. The V call is TRBV6-5, the J call TRBJ2-7; 15 bases map to TRBD2. V was pared by 4 bases and J by 6 bases, with 7 bases of the junction left unmatched. The germline gives CDR1 MNHEY, CDR2 SVGAGI. The CDR3 is 16 residues long.

The chain joins TRBV7-9 to TRBJ2-1; 11 bases line up with TRBD2. The CDR3 length is 15 residues. The trim removed 5 bases at V and 9 bases at J, leaving 9 bases unmatched. Germline values: CDR1 SEHNR, CDR2 FQNEAQ (reference sequence). CDR3 in DNA: TGTGCCAGCAGCGCTGTAGCGGGGGGGCAGGTTGAGCAGTTCTTC. Translated: CASSAVAGGQVEQFF.

V is TRBV14 and J is TRBJ1-2; D might be TRBD1 (6 bases). The V gene lost 0 bases and the J gene lost 14 bases, with 13 bases spanning the gap. CDR3 length equals 12 residues. Germline loops: CDR1 SGHDN, CDR2 FVKESK. The CDR3 nucleotides read TGTGCCAGCAGCCAAGATCTGGCAGGGGAGACCTTC. This translates into CASSQDLAGETF.

The chain combines TRBV5-6 with TRBJ1-3, with TRBD1 as a possible D gene (6 bases). CDR3 length equals 15 residues. The germline V gene encodes CDR1 SGHDT and CDR2 YYEEEE. V gave up 4 bases and J gave up 0 bases, with 11 bases separating them. CDR3: CASSGRDTSGNTIYF. DNA for the CDR3: TGTGCCAGCAGCGGTCGGGACACCTCTGGAAACACCATATATTTT.

This chain uses TRBV7-2 with TRBJ2-5; 7 bases agree with TRBD1. Trimming removed 4 bases from V and 4 bases from J; junction bases left unmatched: 6. CDR1 and CDR2 from the germline V gene are SGHTA and FQGNSA. There are 14 residues in the CDR3. CDR3 nucleotide sequence: TGTGCCAGCAGCTCTCGGGACAGAGCAGAGACCCAGTACTTC. It codes for CASSSRDRAETQYF.

The chain recombines TRBV9 with TRBJ1-1; possible D gene TRBD1, 5 bases. Germline CDR1 and CDR2: SGDLS and YYNGEE. V lost 4 bases, J lost 5 bases, and 12 bases lay in between. This CDR3 has 13 residues. The CDR3 is CASSTGGRTEAFF. CDR3 nucleotides: TGTGCCAGCAGCACCGGGGGAAGAACTGAAGCTTTCTTT.

V and J are TRBV5-1 and TRBJ2-1; D may be TRBD1 (5 bases). The CDR3 is made up of 15 amino acids. V was clipped by 0 bases and J by 7 bases, with 14 bases between them. The germline V gene encodes CDR1 SGHRS and CDR2 YFSETQ. The CDR3 reads CASSLATASLNEQFF. CDR3 nucleotide sequence: TGCGCCAGCAGCTTGGCGACAGCCTCCCTTAATGAGCAGTTCTTC.

The CDR3: CASSDRGRAYEQYF. The DNA of the CDR3 is TGTGCCAGCAGTGACAGGGGGCGAGCCTACGAGCAGTACTTC. The V gene is TRBV7-9, the J gene TRBJ2-5; 10 positions match TRBD1. The J call may be incorrect, as the DNA end agrees better with TRBJ2-7. The CDR3 consists of 14 residues. The V gene's germline CDR1 is SEHNR and CDR2 FQNEAQ (reference sequence).

The chain recombines TRBV27 with TRBJ2-7, with a possible D match to TRBD2 (5 bases). The CDR3 covers 13 residues. Germline CDR1 reads MNHEY; CDR2 reads SMNVEV (reference sequence). Trimming stripped 5 bases from V and 1 base from J, with 9 bases between. The DNA of the CDR3 is TGTGCCAGCAGTCCGGACTCATCCTACGAGCAGTACTTC. This translates into CASSPDSSYEQYF.

The chain uses TRBV4-2 and TRBJ2-5; 7 nucleotides align to TRBD1. V was clipped by 5 bases and J by 5 bases; unmatched bases: 5. Germline CDR1 LGHNA, CDR2 YNFKEQ. The CDR3 has 13 amino acids. In DNA form, the CDR3 reads TGTGCCAGCAGCTTGGGGACAGAGGAGACCCAGTACTTC. Its translation: CASSLGTEETQYF.

The V and J genes are TRBV11-3 and TRBJ2-1; 8 bases are shared with TRBD1. In germline, CDR1 is SGHNT, CDR2 YENEEA. The CDR3 extends over 14 amino acids. V shed 5 bases and J 2 bases; nucleotides not matched to a gene: 2. The CDR3 sequence: CASSRTGPYNEQFF. Here the CDR3 DNA reads TGTGCCAGCAGCAGGACAGGGCCCTACAATGAGCAGTTCTTC.

V gene TRBV6-6 combines with J gene TRBJ2-7; D is undetermined. Gene TRBJ2-1 matches the end of the DNA better, so the J call may be wrong. There are 11 residues in the CDR3. CDR1 is MNHNY and CDR2 is SVGAGI in the germline V gene (reference sequence). In nucleotides, the CDR3 is TGTGCCAGCAGTTATGGGCGGGAGCAGTTCTTC. This gives the protein CASSYGREQFF.

This chain connects TRBV11-2 to TRBJ2-7; D gene ambiguous. The CDR3 consists of 14 residues. Trimming pared 0 bases from V and 4 bases from J, leaving 10 bases between. Germline V gene sequence: CDR1 SGHAT, CDR2 FQNNGV. The CDR3 coding sequence is TGTGCCAGCAGCTTAGATCCGGGTTCTTACGAGCAGTACGTC. Translated, it gives CASSLDPGSYEQYV.

This clone was found once. The chain uses TRBV5-8 and TRBJ1-1, with 7 positions matching TRBD1. The V and J ends lost 4 bases and 5 bases, in that order; junction bases with no gene match: 5. The CDR3 has 13 amino acids. Germline CDR1 and CDR2: SGHTS and YDEGEE. The CDR3 nucleotides are TGTGCCAGCAGCCTCAGGGGGGATACTGAAGCTTTCTTT. It codes for CASSLRGDTEAFF.

The rearrangement joins TRBV5-1 to TRBJ2-2, with 11 nucleotides matching TRBD1. The germline CDR1 and CDR2 sequences are SGHRS and YFSETQ. The CDR3 contains 16 residues. The V gene end was trimmed by 2 bases and the J gene end by 4 bases; junction bases not matched to a gene: 4. CDR3 sequence (DNA): TGCGCCAGCAGCTTTCGGACAGGGGGCCTCACCGGGGAGCTGTTTTTT. Its protein is CASSFRTGGLTGELFF.